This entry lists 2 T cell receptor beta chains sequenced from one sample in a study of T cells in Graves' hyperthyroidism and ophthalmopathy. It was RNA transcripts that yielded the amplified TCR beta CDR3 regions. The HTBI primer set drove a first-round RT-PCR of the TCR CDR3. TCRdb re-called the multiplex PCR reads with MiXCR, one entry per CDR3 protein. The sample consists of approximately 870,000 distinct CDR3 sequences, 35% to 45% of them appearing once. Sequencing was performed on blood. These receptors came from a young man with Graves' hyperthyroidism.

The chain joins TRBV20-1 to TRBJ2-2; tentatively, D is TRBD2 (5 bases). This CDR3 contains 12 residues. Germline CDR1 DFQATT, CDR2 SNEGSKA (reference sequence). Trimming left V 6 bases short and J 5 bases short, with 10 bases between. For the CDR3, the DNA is TGCAGTGCAGCCCCGGGAACCGGGGAGCTGTTTTTT. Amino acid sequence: CSAAPGTGELFF.

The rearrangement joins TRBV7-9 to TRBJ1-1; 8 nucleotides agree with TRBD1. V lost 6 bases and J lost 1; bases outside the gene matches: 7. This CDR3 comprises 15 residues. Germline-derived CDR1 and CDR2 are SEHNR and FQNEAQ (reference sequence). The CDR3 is CASRNRGGWNTEAFF. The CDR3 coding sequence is TGTGCCAGCAGGAACAGGGGGGGGTGGAACACTGAAGCTTTCTTT.